This entry concerns a single TCR beta chain. This table comes from immunoSEQ multiplex PCR, and its TCRdb copy is limited to in-frame clones, with some not included. The sample lists approximately 56,000 clones; around 82% were seen once. V shed 9 bases, J shed 5 bases, and the junction held 9 bases outside the gene matches. The CDR3 is 13 amino acids. The germline gives CDR1 SNHLY, CDR2 FYNNEI. This sample was taken from a study of blood T cell repertoires in COVID-19. Material for sequencing was peripheral blood. The chain links TRBV2 to TRBJ1-1, with 7 nucleotides matching TRBD1. The TCR sequence derives from a woman of 80 years or more with COVID-19, enrolled during active disease. For the CDR3, the DNA is TGTGCCAGTTCTCCAACAGGGGTAACTGAAGCTTTCTTT. Its translation: CASSPTGVTEAFF.